This TCR beta chain was obtained from a study of blood T cell repertoires in COVID-19. The CDR3 spans 15 residues. Germline trimming cut 4 bases from V and 3 bases from J; bases unmatched to any gene: 7. Per the germline V gene, CDR1 is LGHDT and CDR2 is YNNKEL (reference sequence). The method was immunoSEQ multiplex PCR; TCRdb's version includes in-frame clones alone and lacks a portion of them. Of 90,000 to 120,000 clones listed, 70% to 80% are singletons. The chain has TRBV3-1 (or the pseudogene TRBV3-2) and TRBJ1-1; TRBD1 matches 8 bases. Specimen: peripheral blood. The source is a man in his 70s with active or convalescent COVID-19. The CDR3 nucleotides read TGTGCCAGCAGCCCGAGGACAGGGAGGGACACTGAAGCTTTCTTT. This encodes CASSPRTGRDTEAFF.